The source of this TCR beta chain is a study of technical replicates of blood from a handful of donors. The data were produced by immunoSEQ multiplex PCR, yet TCRdb's version contains in-frame clones alone and is incomplete. The data show around 81,000 clones, with 95% seen just once and around 0.37% held by the top ten. The germline CDR1 and CDR2 sequences are SGHNT and YYREEE (reference sequence). This CDR3 is built from 19 residues. V dropped 2 bases and J dropped 1; count of bases not matched to a gene: 12. The receptor was derived from a human donor in good health. The rearrangement joins TRBV5-4 to TRBJ2-5, with TRBD2 identical over 12 bases. The specimen sequenced was T cells isolated from PBMCs. The CDR3 bases are TGTGCCAGCAGCTTTCCCGAGGGCGGGACTAGCGGGTTCCAAGAGACCCAGTACTTC. Residues: CASSFPEGGTSGFQETQYF.